This paragraph reports one T cell receptor (beta chain). What antigen it recognizes has not been identified. No qualities accompany the bases; no much larger clone lies one base away. The High Capacity cDNA Reverse Transcription Kit was used to reverse transcribe all of the isolated RNA, meaning that expressed TCRB transcripts were what got sequenced. Naive, central memory and regulatory T cell samples underwent deep immunoSEQ sequencing, averaging around 4 million total reads per sample. Sorted cells were lysed in RLT buffer and RNA was extracted with DNase-treated RNeasy Micro or Mini kits, depending on cell number. To prevent cross-contamination, every cell subset was processed on its own, while patient and healthy donor samples were processed together. TCRB sequences were amplified from cDNA with the immunoSEQ multiplex PCR, producing 87-bp fragments spanning the CDR3 region. Sequencing of the amplicons was performed on the Illumina HiSeq platform. The paper's processing steps were these. Synthetic template baselines were used to correct PCR bias computationally, reads within Hamming distance 2 were collapsed together, and singletons that could not be merged were discarded. Reads were aligned against IMGT so that V, D and J genes, CDR3 length and insertions or deletions at six rearrangement sites could be assigned. Clonotype counts were normalized to sorted cell number within each subset before computing true diversity and Gini coefficients with the tcR R package. Repertoire sharing was quantified using the overlap coefficient calculated on TCRB nucleotide sequences. This immuneACCESS table, as held by TCRdb, lists in-frame sequences with V and J called but not all clones. Of the missing ones, under half trace to an unresolved V gene in checked studies; the others have no known cause. For V, J and clone size, that table is used; D and trimming come from the DNA. For this sample there are 160,000 or so clones; over 7.5% appear just once. Of the sample, 2% to 2.5% is held by the ten largest clones.

From each donor, a single peripheral blood sample of around 120 mL on average was drawn into heparinised tubes. A BD FACSAria II was used to sort naive, central memory, regulatory and stem cell-like memory CD4+ T cells with a panel that included CD45RO, CCR7, CD25, CD127, CD95 and CD27. Every sorted population had a purity above 95%. PBMCs were isolated immediately by Lymphoprep density gradient centrifugation and stained directly without culture. Samples were stained and sorted in pairs, with one healthy donor and one patient per experiment, so that batch effects were minimized. From the germline V gene, CDR1 is SGHNT and CDR2 is YENEEA. From cysteine to phenylalanine, the CDR3 is 17 amino acids long. Left in the record is the CDR3 DNA by itself, 51 bases read in frame from the first base. Compared with germline, V lacks 3 bases and J lacks 0 bases; bases without a gene match: 9. The data belong to a study of beta chain features in type 1 diabetes (dated by TCRdb to the late 2010s). Concerning the study at large: Patients and healthy donors did not differ in mean age, gender distribution, total cell number or subset yield. A total of some 100,000,000 sorted cells were examined across all samples, and a strong correlation was observed between cell number per subset and RNA yield. The study compared TCRB repertoires of sorted circulating CD4+ T cell subsets between recently diagnosed type 1 diabetes patients and matched healthy donors. Regulatory and stem cell-like memory subsets were isolated from only 8 patients and roughly eight healthy donors, whereas naive and central memory subsets came from all 30 or so donors. The full study reports these points: Because cDNA was sequenced instead of genomic DNA, activated cells with high expression could be over-represented, although the groups did not differ in activation or CD3 levels. Because small numbers of individuals were included in the HLA sub-analyses, any influence of HLA type on TCRB rearrangement was left unresolved. Patients with type 1 diabetes made fewer insertions and deleted more nucleotides at VDJ recombination sites, implying thymic rearrangement abnormalities. PCR might favor shorter templates, but patient and control samples were amplified and corrected together, so any skew would affect both groups equally. A moderate but significant shortening of TCRB CDR3 length was observed in type 1 diabetes patients in all four CD4+ subsets. The naive, central memory and regulatory TCRB repertoires appeared to resemble one another more closely among patients than among healthy donors.

This chain joins TRBV11-3 to TRBJ2-3; 7 bases in the junction line up with TRBD2. Sequenced sample: central memory CD4+ T cells from blood. The clonotype comes from a woman aged 18-29 years in good health. The DNA sequence is TGTGCCAGCAGCTTCTCGACTAGCCCCAGGAGCACAGATACGCAGTATTTT. It specifies CASSFSTSPRSTDTQYF.